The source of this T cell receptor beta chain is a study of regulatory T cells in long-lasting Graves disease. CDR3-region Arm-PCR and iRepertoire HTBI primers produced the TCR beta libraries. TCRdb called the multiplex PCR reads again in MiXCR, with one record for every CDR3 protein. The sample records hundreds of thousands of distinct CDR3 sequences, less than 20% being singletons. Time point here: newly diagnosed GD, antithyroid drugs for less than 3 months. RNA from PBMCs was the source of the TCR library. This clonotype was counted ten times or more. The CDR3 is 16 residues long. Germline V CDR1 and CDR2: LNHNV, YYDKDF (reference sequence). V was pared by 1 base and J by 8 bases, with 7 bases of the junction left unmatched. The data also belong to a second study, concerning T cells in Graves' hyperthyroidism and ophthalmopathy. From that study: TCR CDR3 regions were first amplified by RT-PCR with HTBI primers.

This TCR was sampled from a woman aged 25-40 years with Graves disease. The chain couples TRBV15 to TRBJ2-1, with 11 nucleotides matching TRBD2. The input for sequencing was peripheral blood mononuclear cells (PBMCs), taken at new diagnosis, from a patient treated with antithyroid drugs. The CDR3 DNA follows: TGTGCCACCAGCAGAGTTGGGACTAGCGGTAGGGATGAGCAGTTCTTC. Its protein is CATSRVGTSGRDEQFF.